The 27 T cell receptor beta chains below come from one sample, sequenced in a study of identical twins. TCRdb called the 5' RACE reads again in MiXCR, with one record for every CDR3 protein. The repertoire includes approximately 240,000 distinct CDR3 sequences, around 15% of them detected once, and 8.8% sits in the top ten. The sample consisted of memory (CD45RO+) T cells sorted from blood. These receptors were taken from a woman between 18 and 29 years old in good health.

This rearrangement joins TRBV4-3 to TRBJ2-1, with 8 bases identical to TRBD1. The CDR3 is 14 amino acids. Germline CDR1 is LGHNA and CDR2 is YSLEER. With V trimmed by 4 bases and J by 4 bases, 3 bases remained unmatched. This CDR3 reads CASSPGTGYNEQFF. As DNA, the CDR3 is TGCGCCAGCAGCCCGGGGACAGGATACAATGAGCAGTTCTTC.

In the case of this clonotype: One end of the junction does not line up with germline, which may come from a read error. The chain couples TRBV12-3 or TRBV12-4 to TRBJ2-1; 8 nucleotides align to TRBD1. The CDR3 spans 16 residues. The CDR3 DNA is TGTGCCAGCAGTTTCGGCCCAGGGGGCCCCTACATTGAGCAGTTCTTC. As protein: CASSFGPGGPYIEQFF.

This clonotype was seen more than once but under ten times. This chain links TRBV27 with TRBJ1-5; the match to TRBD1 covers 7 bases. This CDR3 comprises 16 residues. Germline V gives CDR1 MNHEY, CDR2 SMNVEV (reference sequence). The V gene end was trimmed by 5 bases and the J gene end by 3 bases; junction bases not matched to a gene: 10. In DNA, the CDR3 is TGTGCCAGCAGTGTAAACCAGGGGGGCCTCAATCAGCCCCAGCATTTT. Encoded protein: CASSVNQGGLNQPQHF.

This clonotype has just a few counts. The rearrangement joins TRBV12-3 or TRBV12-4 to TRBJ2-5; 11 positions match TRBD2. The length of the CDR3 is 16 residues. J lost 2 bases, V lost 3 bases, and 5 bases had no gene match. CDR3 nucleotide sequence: TGTGCCAGCAGTTTTGGTCTAGCGGGAGGACAAGAGACCCAGTACTTC. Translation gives CASSFGLAGGQETQYF.

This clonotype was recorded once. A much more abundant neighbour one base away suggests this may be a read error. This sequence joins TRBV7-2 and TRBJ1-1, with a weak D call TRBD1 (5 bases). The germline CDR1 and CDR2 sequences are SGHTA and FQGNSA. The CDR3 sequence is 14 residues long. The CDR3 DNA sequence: TGTGCCAGCAGCCCAGGGCCGATGAACGCTGAAGCTTTCTTT. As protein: CASSPGPMNAEAFF.

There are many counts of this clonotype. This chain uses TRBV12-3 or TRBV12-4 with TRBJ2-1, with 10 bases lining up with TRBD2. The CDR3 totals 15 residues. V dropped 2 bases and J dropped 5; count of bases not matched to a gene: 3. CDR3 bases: TGTGCCAGCAGTTTACTAGCGGGAGTCAACAATGAGCAGTTCTTC. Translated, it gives CASSLLAGVNNEQFF.

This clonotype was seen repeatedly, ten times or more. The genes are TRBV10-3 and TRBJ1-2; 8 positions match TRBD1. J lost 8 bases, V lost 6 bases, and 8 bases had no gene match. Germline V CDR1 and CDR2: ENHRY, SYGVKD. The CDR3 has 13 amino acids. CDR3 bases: TGTGCCATCAGGCCGGGACAGGAGGGAGGCTACACCTTC. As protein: CAIRPGQEGGYTF.

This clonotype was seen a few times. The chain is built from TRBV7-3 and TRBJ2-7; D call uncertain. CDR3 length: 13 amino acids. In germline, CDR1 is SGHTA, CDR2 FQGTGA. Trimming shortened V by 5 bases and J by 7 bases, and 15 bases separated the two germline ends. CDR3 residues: CASSQTINSEQYF. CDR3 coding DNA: TGTGCCAGCAGCCAAACCATTAACAGTGAGCAGTACTTC. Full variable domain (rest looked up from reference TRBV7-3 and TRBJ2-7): GAGVSQTPSNKVTEKGKYVELRCDPISGHTALYWYRQSLGQGPEFLIYFQGTGAADDSGLPNDRFFAVRPEGSVSTLKIQRTERGDSAVYLCASSQTINSEQYFGPGTRLTVT.

The CDR3 bases are TGTGCCAGCAGCTTAGATTCTGGGACAGGGCCTTATGGCTACACCTTC. It specifies CASSLDSGTGPYGYTF. The J gene is TRBJ1-2, the V gene TRBV11-2; TRBD1 matches at 9 bases. Trimming took 0 bases from V and 5 from J; bases not matched to a gene: 7. CDR3 length: 16 residues. Germline CDR1 and CDR2: SGHAT and FQNNGV.

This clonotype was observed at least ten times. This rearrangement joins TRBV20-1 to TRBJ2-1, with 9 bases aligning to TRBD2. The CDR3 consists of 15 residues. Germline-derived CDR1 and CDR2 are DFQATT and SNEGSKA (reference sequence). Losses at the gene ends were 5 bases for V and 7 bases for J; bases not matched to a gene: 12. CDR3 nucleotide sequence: TGCAGTGCTGACGGGATGGTAGCGGGAGCGAATGAGCAGTTCTTC. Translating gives CSADGMVAGANEQFF.

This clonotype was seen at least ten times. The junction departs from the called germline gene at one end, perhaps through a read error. DNA for the CDR3: TGCAGTGCCGGCGGGTTGAGGAATCAACCCCAGCATTTT. This gives the protein CSAGGLRNQPQHF. V and J are TRBV20-1 and TRBJ1-5; the D is unclear. The CDR3 sequence is 13 residues long. Germline values: CDR1 DFQATT, CDR2 SNEGSKA (reference sequence).

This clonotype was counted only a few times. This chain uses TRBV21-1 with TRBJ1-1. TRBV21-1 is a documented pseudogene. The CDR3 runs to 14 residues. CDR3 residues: CASSKGGPNTEAFF. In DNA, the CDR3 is TGTGCCAGCAGCAAAGGAGGGCCGAACACTGAAGCTTTCTTT.

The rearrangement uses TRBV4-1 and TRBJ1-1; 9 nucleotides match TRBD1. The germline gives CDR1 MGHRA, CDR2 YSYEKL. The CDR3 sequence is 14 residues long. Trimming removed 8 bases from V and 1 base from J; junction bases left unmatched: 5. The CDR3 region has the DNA TGCGCCAGCGTTCCGGGACAGGGGAACACTGAAGCTTTCTTT. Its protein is CASVPGQGNTEAFF.

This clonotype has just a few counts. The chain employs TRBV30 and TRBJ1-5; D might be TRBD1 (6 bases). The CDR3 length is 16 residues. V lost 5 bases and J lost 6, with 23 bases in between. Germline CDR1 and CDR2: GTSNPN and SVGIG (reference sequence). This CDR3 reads CAWATRGRGFSQPQHF. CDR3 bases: TGTGCCTGGGCAACTCGGGGCAGGGGTTTTTCTCAGCCCCAGCATTTT.

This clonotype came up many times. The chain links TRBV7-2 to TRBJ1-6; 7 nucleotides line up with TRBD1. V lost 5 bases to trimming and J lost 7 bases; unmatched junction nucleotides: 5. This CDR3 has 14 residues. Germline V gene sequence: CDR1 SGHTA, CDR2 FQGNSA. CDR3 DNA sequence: TGTGCCAGCAGCCTACACAGGGGAAATTCACCCCTCCACTTT. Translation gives CASSLHRGNSPLHF.

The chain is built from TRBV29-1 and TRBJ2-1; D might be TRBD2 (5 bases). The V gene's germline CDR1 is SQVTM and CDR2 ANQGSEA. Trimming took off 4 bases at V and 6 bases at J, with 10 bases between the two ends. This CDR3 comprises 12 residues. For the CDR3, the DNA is TGCAGCGTTGGGACTCCCTCCAATGAGCAGTTCTTC. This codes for CSVGTPSNEQFF.

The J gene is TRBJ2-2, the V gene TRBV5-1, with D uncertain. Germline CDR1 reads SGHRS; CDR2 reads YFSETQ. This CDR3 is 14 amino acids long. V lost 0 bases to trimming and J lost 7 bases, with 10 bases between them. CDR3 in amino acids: CASSLGRGDGELFF. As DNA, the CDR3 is TGCGCCAGCAGCTTGGGTCGAGGTGACGGGGAGCTGTTTTTT.

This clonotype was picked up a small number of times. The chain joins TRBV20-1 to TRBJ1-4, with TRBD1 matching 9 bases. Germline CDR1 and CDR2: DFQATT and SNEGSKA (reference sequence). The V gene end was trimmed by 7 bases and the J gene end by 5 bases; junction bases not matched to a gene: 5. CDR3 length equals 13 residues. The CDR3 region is CSEQTGGNEKLFF. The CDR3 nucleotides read TGCAGTGAACAGACAGGGGGAAATGAAAAACTGTTTTTT.

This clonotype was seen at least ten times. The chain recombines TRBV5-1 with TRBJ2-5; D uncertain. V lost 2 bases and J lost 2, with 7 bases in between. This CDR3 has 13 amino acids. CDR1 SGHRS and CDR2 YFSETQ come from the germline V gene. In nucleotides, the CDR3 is TGCGCCAGCAGCTTCGGCCAGCAAGAGACCCAGTACTTC. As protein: CASSFGQQETQYF.

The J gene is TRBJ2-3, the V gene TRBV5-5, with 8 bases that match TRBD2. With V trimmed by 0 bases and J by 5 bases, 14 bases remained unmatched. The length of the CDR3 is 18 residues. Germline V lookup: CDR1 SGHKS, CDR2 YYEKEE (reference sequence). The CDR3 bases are TGTGCCAGCAGCTTGGTGGGGGCAGCGGGAGCCAACGGAGATACGCAGTATTTT. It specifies CASSLVGAAGANGDTQYF. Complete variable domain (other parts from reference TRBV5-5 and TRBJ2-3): DAGVTQSPTHLIKTRGQQVTLRCSPISGHKSVSWYQQVLGQGPQFIFQYYEKEERGRGNFPDRFSARQFPNYSSELNVNALLLGDSALYLCASSLVGAAGANGDTQYFGPGTRLTVL.

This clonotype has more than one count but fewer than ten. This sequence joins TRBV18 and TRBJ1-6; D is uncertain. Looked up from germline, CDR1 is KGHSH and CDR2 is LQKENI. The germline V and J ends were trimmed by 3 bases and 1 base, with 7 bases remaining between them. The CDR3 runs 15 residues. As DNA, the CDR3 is TGTGCCAGCTCACCCCTTGGTTCCTATAATTCACCCCTCCACTTT. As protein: CASSPLGSYNSPLHF.

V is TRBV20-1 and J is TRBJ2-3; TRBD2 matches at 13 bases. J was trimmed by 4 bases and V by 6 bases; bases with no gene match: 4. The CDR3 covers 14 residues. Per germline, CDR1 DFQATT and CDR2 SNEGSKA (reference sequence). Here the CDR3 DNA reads TGCAGTGCCGGACTAGCGGGAGAATCAGATACGCAGTATTTT. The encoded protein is CSAGLAGESDTQYF.

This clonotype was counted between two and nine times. CDR3 amino acids: CAISESVRYGYTF. CDR3 in DNA: TGTGCCATCAGTGAGTCGGTTAGGTATGGCTACACCTTC. The chain has TRBV10-3 and TRBJ1-2; D is ambiguous. CDR1 and CDR2 from the germline V gene are ENHRY and SYGVKD. The CDR3 is made up of 13 amino acids. The V and J ends lost 0 bases and 5 bases respectively, with 7 bases between them.

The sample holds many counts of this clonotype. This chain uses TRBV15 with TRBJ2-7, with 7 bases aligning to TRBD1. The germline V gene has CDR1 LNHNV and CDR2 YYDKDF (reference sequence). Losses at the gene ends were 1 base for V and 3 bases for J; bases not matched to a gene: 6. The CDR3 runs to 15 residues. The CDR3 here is CATSRAQTGLYEQYF. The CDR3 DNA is TGTGCCACCAGCAGAGCACAGACAGGGCTCTACGAGCAGTACTTC.

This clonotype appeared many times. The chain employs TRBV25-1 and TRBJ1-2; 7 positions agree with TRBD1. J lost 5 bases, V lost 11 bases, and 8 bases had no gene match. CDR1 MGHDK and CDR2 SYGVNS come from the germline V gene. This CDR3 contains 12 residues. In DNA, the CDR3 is TGTGCCTGTGGGACAGAAAATTATGGCTACACCTTC. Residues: CACGTENYGYTF.

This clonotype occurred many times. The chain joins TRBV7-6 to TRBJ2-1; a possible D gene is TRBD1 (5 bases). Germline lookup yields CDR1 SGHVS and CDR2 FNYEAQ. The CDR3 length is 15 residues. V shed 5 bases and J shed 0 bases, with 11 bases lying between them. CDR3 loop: CASSRTPSSYNEQFF. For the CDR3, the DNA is TGTGCCAGCAGCAGGACACCGAGCTCCTACAATGAGCAGTTCTTC.

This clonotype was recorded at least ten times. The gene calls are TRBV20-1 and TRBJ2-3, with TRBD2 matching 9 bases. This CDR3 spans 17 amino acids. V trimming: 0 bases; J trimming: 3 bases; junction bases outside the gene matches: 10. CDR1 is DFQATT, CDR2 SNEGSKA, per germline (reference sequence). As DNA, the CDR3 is TGCAGTGCTAGAGATAATGGGGCGGGAGGGACGACAGATACGCAGTATTTT. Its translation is CSARDNGAGGTTDTQYF.